This T cell receptor beta chain was retrieved from a study of early T cells in non-severe SARS-CoV-2 infection. Study as a whole: Unsorted whole-blood RNA was sequenced in bulk, leaving chains unpaired.

Findings and limits, study-wide: Missing private and CD4 specificities, VDJdb matching favored anti-spike CD8 responses.

Individually, cDNA molecules had unique molecular identifiers attached to them. TCRdb recomputed calls from the 5' RACE reads with MiXCR, one row per CDR3 protein. This table holds about 64,000 distinct CDR3 sequences, about 11% found once. By frequency in the sample, this clonotype is medium-sized. Its antigen is unknown. Material: whole blood, obtained at baseline. The sequence was obtained from an adult who was a healthcare worker with PCR-confirmed SARS-CoV-2 infection or an uninfected control (not recorded which).

CDR3 residues: CASSESLGHGYTF. Here the CDR3 DNA reads TGCGCCAGCAGTGAGTCGTTGGGGCATGGCTACACCTTC. The chain carries TRBV10-2 and TRBJ1-2; D perhaps matches TRBD1 (5 bases). Trimming took off 0 bases at V and 6 bases at J, with 8 bases between the two ends. Germline loops: CDR1 WSHSY, CDR2 SAAADI. The length of the CDR3 is 13 residues.